One sample yielded the 27 T cell receptor beta chains listed below, sequenced in a study of blood T cell repertoires in COVID-19. Using immunoSEQ multiplex PCR, the repertoire was profiled, and TCRdb retains in-frame clones only, with some absent. Counted here are 300,000 to 400,000 clones, approximately 86% occurring once; the ten biggest clones make up approximately 9.9%. The sequenced sample consisted of peripheral blood. Receptors originate from a man younger than 40 with COVID-19, enrolled during active disease.

The V and J genes are TRBV29-1 and TRBJ2-3; maybe TRBD2 (5 bases). The CDR3 sequence is 11 residues long. Trimming took 4 bases from V and 3 from J, leaving 5 bases between them. Germline loops: CDR1 SQVTM, CDR2 ANQGSEA. The CDR3 DNA is TGCAGCGTTGCGGGGACAGATACGCAGTATTTT. Translating gives CSVAGTDTQYF.

The chain recombines TRBV18 with TRBJ1-1; D not certain. Germline CDR1 reads KGHSH; CDR2 reads LQKENI. V was pared by 1 base and J by 4 bases, with 16 bases between. This CDR3 contains 16 residues. The CDR3 sequence is CASSPLIKGGGTEAFF. As DNA, the CDR3 is TGTGCCAGCTCACCACTCATCAAGGGAGGAGGCACTGAAGCTTTCTTT. The variable domain in full, with the rest retrieved from reference TRBV18 and TRBJ1-1, is NAGVMQNPRHLVRRRGQEARLRCSPMKGHSHVYWYRQLPEEGLKFMVYLQKENIIDESGMPKERFSAEFPKEGPSILRIQQVVRGDSAAYFCASSPLIKGGGTEAFFGQGTRLTVV.

The CDR3 nucleotides are TGTGCCAGCTCACGGACGATGGAGGTCCTTAGCAATCAGCCCCAGCATTTT. It encodes CASSRTMEVLSNQPQHF. The genes are TRBV18 and TRBJ1-5; D unresolved. V was pared by 4 bases and J by 0 bases, with 16 bases between. Germline V gene sequence: CDR1 KGHSH, CDR2 LQKENI. The CDR3 totals 17 residues.

The V call is TRBV24-1, the J call TRBJ2-7; 8 positions agree with TRBD1. This CDR3 is built from 14 residues. V gave up 4 bases and J gave up 4 bases; unmatched junction bases: 5. Germline assignment: CDR1 KGHDR and CDR2 SFDVKD. The CDR3 DNA reads as TGTGCCACCAGTGACCCTTACAGGGGGTACGAGCAGTACTTC. This codes for CATSDPYRGYEQYF.

The rearrangement uses TRBV19 and TRBJ1-2; D not certain. The germline CDR1 and CDR2 sequences are LNHDA and SQIVND (reference sequence). V dropped 5 bases and J dropped 4 bases, with 17 bases sitting between them. The CDR3 consists of 15 residues. Here the CDR3 reads CASSVPPGGAYGYTF. The CDR3 region has the DNA TGTGCCAGTAGTGTCCCCCCTGGCGGAGCCTATGGCTACACCTTC.

This clone came up once. The chain links TRBV7-3 to TRBJ2-1; 13 nucleotides line up with TRBD2. The germline V gene encodes CDR1 SGHTA and CDR2 FQGTGA. The V segment lost 5 bases and the J segment 4 bases; nucleotides outside the gene matches: 5. This CDR3 spans 16 amino acids. CDR3 region: CASSGRLAGGYNEQFF. DNA for the CDR3: TGTGCCAGCAGCGGCCGACTAGCGGGAGGTTACAATGAGCAGTTCTTC.

The chain carries TRBV5-8 and TRBJ2-3, with a weak D call TRBD1 (6 bases). The CDR3 has 13 residues. V gave up 8 bases and J gave up 0 bases, with 10 bases separating them. Germline CDR1 is SGHTS and CDR2 is YDEGEE. CDR3 DNA sequence: TGTGCCAGTTTACAGGGAAGCACAGATACGCAGTATTTT. It encodes CASLQGSTDTQYF.

The chain is built from TRBV30 and TRBJ2-1; 12 bases align to TRBD2. CDR3 length: 14 residues. Germline CDR1 GTSNPN, CDR2 SVGIG (reference sequence). J lost 9 bases, V lost 0 bases, and 3 bases had no gene match. CDR3: CAWSVLAGGTEQFF. Here the CDR3 DNA reads TGTGCCTGGAGTGTACTAGCGGGAGGTACTGAGCAGTTCTTC.

This sequence joins TRBV20-1 and TRBJ2-5; weak D call: TRBD1 (6 bases). V was pared by 0 bases and J by 11 bases, with 7 bases between. The CDR3 totals 10 residues. CDR1 and CDR2 from the germline V gene are DFQATT and SNEGSKA (reference sequence). CDR3 residues: CSARERGQYF. CDR3 sequence (DNA): TGCAGTGCTAGAGAAAGGGGGCAGTACTTC.

This clone was detected once. V gene TRBV7-8 combines with J gene TRBJ1-1, with D tentatively TRBD1 (6 bases). CDR1 and CDR2 from the germline V gene are SGHVS and FQNEAQ. This CDR3 has 19 amino acids. The germline V and J ends were trimmed by 1 base and 1 base, with 22 bases remaining between them. CDR3 in DNA: TGTGCCAGCAGCTTAGGTCCAAGTCTCGGGGGGGGCAAGAACACTGAAGCTTTCTTT. Translated: CASSLGPSLGGGKNTEAFF.

The chain joins TRBV9 to TRBJ2-5; 11 bases fit TRBD1. In germline, CDR1 is SGDLS, CDR2 YYNGEE. The CDR3 is made up of 14 amino acids. Losses at the gene ends were 7 bases for V and 5 bases for J; bases not matched to a gene: 7. The CDR3 bases are TGTGCCAGCGGACAGGGGGCGAGGATTGAGACCCAGTACTTC. Translating it yields CASGQGARIETQYF.

V and J are TRBV4-3 and TRBJ2-1; 11 nucleotides line up with TRBD2. The CDR3 is 15 amino acids. After removal of 2 bases from V and 7 bases from J, the junction contained 4 bases not matched to a gene. CDR1 and CDR2 from the germline V gene are LGHNA and YSLEER. The DNA of the CDR3 is TGCGCCAGCAGCCAAACTAGCGGGGGTTGGAATGAGCAGTTCTTC. Its protein product is CASSQTSGGWNEQFF.

This clone was observed a handful of times. The chain links TRBV19 to TRBJ1-5, with TRBD1 matching 7 bases. The J segment lost 1 base and the V segment lost 0 bases, leaving 15 bases of the junction unmatched. CDR1 is LNHDA and CDR2 is SQIVND in the germline V gene (reference sequence). The CDR3 length is 20 residues. This chain's CDR3 is CASSIDHNRGRIGSNQPQHF. CDR3 sequence (DNA): TGTGCCAGTAGTATAGACCACAACAGGGGAAGGATTGGAAGCAATCAGCCCCAGCATTTT.

The chain carries TRBV28 and TRBJ1-2, with 8 bases fitting TRBD1. This CDR3 has 15 residues. V was clipped by 5 bases and J by 7 bases; unmatched bases: 12. Germline V gene sequence: CDR1 MDHEN, CDR2 SYDVKM. Written as DNA, the CDR3 is TGTGCCAGCAGTACCCCAGGGGGCGCTCAAGGTGGCTACACCTTC. This translates into CASSTPGGAQGGYTF.

This sequence joins TRBV11-2 and TRBJ1-1; D is uncertain. This CDR3 region has 11 residues. V lost 8 bases and J 5 bases, leaving 9 bases between the germline ends. CDR1 SGHAT and CDR2 FQNNGV come from the germline V gene. CDR3 amino acids: CASWAGTEAFF. The CDR3 bases are TGTGCCAGCTGGGCCGGTACTGAAGCTTTCTTT. Full variable domain (missing parts from reference TRBV11-2 and TRBJ1-1): EAGVAQSPRYKIIEKRQSVAFWCNPISGHATLYWYQQILGQGPKLLIQFQNNGVVDDSQLPKDRFSAERLKGVDSTLKIQPAKLEDSAVYLCASWAGTEAFFGQGTRLTVV.

CDR3 sequence: CASSPAPGQGRISEQFF. CDR3 sequence (DNA): TGTGCCAGCTCACCGGCTCCGGGACAGGGGCGGATTAGTGAGCAGTTCTTC. The V call is TRBV18, the J call TRBJ2-1; the match to TRBD1 covers 10 bases. The CDR3 covers 17 residues. Germline assignment: CDR1 KGHSH and CDR2 LQKENI. Trimming took 3 bases from V and 9 from J; bases not matched to a gene: 14. The complete variable domain, with remaining parts taken from reference TRBV18 and TRBJ2-1, reads NAGVMQNPRHLVRRRGQEARLRCSPMKGHSHVYWYRQLPEEGLKFMVYLQKENIIDESGMPKERFSAEFPKEGPSILRIQQVVRGDSAAYFCASSPAPGQGRISEQFFGPGTRLTVL.

Concerning this clone: A junction end diverges from the germline sequence, so it may reflect a read error. The chain employs TRBV7-9 and TRBJ2-7; weak D call: TRBD1 (5 bases). This CDR3 comprises 12 residues. Germline CDR1 reads SEHNR; CDR2 reads FQNEAQ (reference sequence). CDR3 protein: CASSLGPGQKVF. The DNA of the CDR3 is TGTGCCAGCAGCTTAGGCCCCGGACAAAAGGTTTTC.

The genes are TRBV7-2 and TRBJ2-2; D remains unclear. Germline assignment: CDR1 SGHTA and CDR2 FQGNSA. Trimming pared 8 bases from V and 6 bases from J, leaving 16 bases between. This CDR3 spans 14 amino acids. CDR3 protein: CASRLNNYPGELFF. The CDR3 DNA reads TGTGCCAGCCGACTTAATAATTATCCCGGGGAGCTGTTTTTT. Using reference TRBV7-2 and TRBJ2-2 for the parts outside the CDR3, the full variable domain is GAGVSQSPSNKVTEKGKDVELRCDPISGHTALYWYRQSLGQGLEFLIYFQGNSAPDKSGLPSDRFSAERTGGSVSTLTIQRTQQEDSAVYLCASRLNNYPGELFFGEGSRLTVL.

CDR3 loop: CASSMGVVVIDEQYF. The CDR3 DNA is TGTGCCAGTAGTATGGGCGTGGTTGTAATTGACGAGCAGTACTTC. V gene TRBV19 combines with J gene TRBJ2-7, with D unclear. Germline-derived CDR1 and CDR2 are LNHDA and SQIVND (reference sequence). V was clipped by 3 bases and J by 5 bases, with 17 bases between them. This CDR3 region has 15 residues.

The V and J genes are TRBV6-5 and TRBJ1-2, with 8 bases lining up with TRBD1. After removal of 4 bases from V and 7 bases from J, the junction contained 2 bases not matched to a gene. CDR3 length equals 12 residues. Germline V gene data show CDR1 as MNHEY and CDR2 as SVGAGI. Written as DNA, the CDR3 is TGTGCCAGCAGTTTAGACAGGGGTGGCTACACCTTC. Translated: CASSLDRGGYTF.

The chain is built from TRBV7-2 and TRBJ2-7; TRBD1 matches 7 bases. This CDR3 has 16 residues. The J segment lost 3 bases and the V segment lost 5 bases, leaving 13 bases of the junction unmatched. Germline V lookup: CDR1 SGHTA, CDR2 FQGNSA. In DNA form, the CDR3 reads TGTGCCAGCAGCCTTCAAGGCAGGGGGAGCTACTACGAGCAGTACTTC. Encoded protein: CASSLQGRGSYYEQYF. Supplemented by reference TRBV7-2 and TRBJ2-7, the full variable domain reads GAGVSQSPSNKVTEKGKDVELRCDPISGHTALYWYRQSLGQGLEFLIYFQGNSAPDKSGLPSDRFSAERTGGSVSTLTIQRTQQEDSAVYLCASSLQGRGSYYEQYFGPGTRLTVT.

V gene TRBV6-5 combines with J gene TRBJ2-7, with a possible D match to TRBD1 (5 bases). The CDR3 contains 12 residues. V dropped 5 bases and J dropped 7 bases, with 12 bases sitting between them. CDR1 and CDR2 (germline): MNHEY, SVGAGI. CDR3 residues: CASSRSREEQYF. The DNA for the CDR3 is TGTGCCAGCAGTCGCTCCAGGGAAGAGCAGTACTTC.

The rearrangement uses TRBV4-2 and TRBJ1-2; D remains unclear. V was cut by 8 bases and J by 3 bases, with 19 bases left in between. This CDR3 has 15 residues. Germline loops: CDR1 LGHNA, CDR2 YNFKEQ. CDR3 nucleotides: TGTGCCAGCTTACCTGGGCCCCCGGCCTACTATGGCTACACCTTC. This gives the protein CASLPGPPAYYGYTF.

V and J are TRBV11-3 and TRBJ2-3, with unresolved D. V lost 2 bases to trimming and J lost 2 bases, with 5 bases between them. Germline assignment: CDR1 SGHNT and CDR2 YENEEA. CDR3 size: 13 residues. CDR3 DNA sequence: TGTGCCAGCAGCTTACAGGCCACAGATACGCAGTATTTT. Translated, it gives CASSLQATDTQYF.

V and J are TRBV24-1 and TRBJ2-2, with TRBD1 as a possible D gene (5 bases). CDR3 length: 16 amino acids. The V gene's germline CDR1 is KGHDR and CDR2 SFDVKD. V was trimmed by 5 bases and J by 5 bases, leaving 17 bases between them. The CDR3 sequence is CATSGAQGLGTGELFF. The CDR3 nucleotides are TGTGCCACCAGTGGTGCTCAGGGTTTAGGGACCGGGGAGCTGTTTTTT.

The V gene is TRBV5-4, the J gene TRBJ2-7; D is uncertain. V lost 4 bases and J 3 bases, leaving 20 bases between the germline ends. Germline CDR1 reads SGHNT; CDR2 reads YYREEE (reference sequence). The CDR3 totals 16 residues. In DNA, the CDR3 is TGTGCCAGCAGCCCCCCTGTAGTTGGGCCGAACTACGAGCAGTACTTC. It is translated as CASSPPVVGPNYEQYF.

This chain links TRBV27 with TRBJ2-3; the match to TRBD2 covers 7 bases. The CDR3 contains 15 residues. V was clipped by 7 bases and J by 3 bases; unmatched bases: 10. Germline lookup yields CDR1 MNHEY and CDR2 SMNVEV (reference sequence). The CDR3 is CASTPGLGGTDTQYF. In DNA, the CDR3 is TGTGCCAGCACACCCGGACTAGGCGGTACAGATACGCAGTATTTT.